Below are 8 T cell receptor beta chains sequenced from a single sample in a study of T cells after yellow fever vaccination. One entry per CDR3 protein results from TCRdb running MiXCR on the 5' RACE reads. The sample has around 600,000 distinct CDR3 sequences, about 12% seen once. This specimen was PBMCs, taken on the day of the yellow fever booster vaccination. These TCRs come from a man aged 25 to 40 who received the YFV17D yellow fever vaccine.

The table lists this clonotype with a few counts. This chain joins TRBV6-1 and TRBJ2-6; unclear D gene. The CDR3 contains 16 residues. Per germline, CDR1 MNHNS and CDR2 SASEGT. V dropped 9 bases and J dropped 0 bases, with 15 bases sitting between them. As DNA, the CDR3 is TGTGCCAGTGGCAGGTTTATGAGCTCTGGGGCCAACGTCCTGACTTTC. Translation gives CASGRFMSSGANVLTF.

Only a few counts were recorded for this clonotype. The J gene is TRBJ1-1, the V gene TRBV24-1; 7 bases line up with TRBD1. Per germline, CDR1 KGHDR and CDR2 SFDVKD. This CDR3 has 15 residues. J gave up 5 bases and V 4 bases, and 9 bases lay outside the gene matches. The CDR3 DNA reads as TGTGCCACCAGTGAAGGAAACAGGGGTCAGACTGAAGCTTTCTTT. It codes for CATSEGNRGQTEAFF.

This clonotype was seen a few times. An end of the junction differs from the germline gene, which may be a read error. This chain joins TRBV3-1 and TRBJ1-2, with D hard to call. The CDR3 contains 14 residues. Per germline, CDR1 LGHDT and CDR2 YNNKEL (reference sequence). CDR3 nucleotide sequence: TGTGCCAGCAGCCAAGATGCCGAAGGGCCACGGGTGTCCTTC. Its protein product is CASSQDAEGPRVSF.

Ten or more counts support this clonotype. V usage is TRBV7-9 and J usage is TRBJ2-7, with D perhaps matching TRBD2 (7 bases). The CDR3 is 15 amino acids. V gave up 5 bases and J gave up 0 bases, with 14 bases separating them. Germline V lookup: CDR1 SEHNR, CDR2 FQNEAQ (reference sequence). This chain's CDR3 is CASSPGGLSSYEQYF. For the CDR3, the DNA is TGTGCCAGCAGCCCGGGGGGCCTTAGCTCCTACGAGCAGTACTTC.

This clonotype was counted between two and nine times. The chain joins TRBV7-2 to TRBJ2-7; tentative D call: TRBD1 (6 bases). Germline CDR1 and CDR2: SGHTA and FQGNSA. Trimming took off 6 bases at V and 3 bases at J, with 18 bases between the two ends. There are 15 residues in the CDR3. CDR3 sequence: CASRGPWDNRYEQYF. The DNA of the CDR3 is TGTGCCAGCAGGGGACCCTGGGACAACCGCTACGAGCAGTACTTC.

There are a few counts of this clonotype. The gene calls are TRBV9 and TRBJ2-1; 10 positions match TRBD1. The CDR3 is made up of 15 amino acids. CDR1 is SGDLS, CDR2 YYNGEE, per germline. Trimming cost V 3 bases and J 8 bases; bases outside gene matches: 8. This CDR3 is CASSERDRGWHEQFF. The CDR3 coding sequence is TGTGCCAGCAGCGAACGGGACAGGGGCTGGCATGAGCAGTTCTTC. Looking up the rest from reference TRBV9 and TRBJ2-1 gives the full variable domain: DSGVTQTPKHLITATGQRVTLRCSPRSGDLSVYWYQQSLDQGLQFLIQYYNGEERAKGNILERFSAQQFPDLHSELNLSSLELGDSALYFCASSERDRGWHEQFFGPGTRLTVL.

The rearrangement links TRBV5-6 to TRBJ1-1, with D hard to call. From germline, CDR1 is SGHDT and CDR2 YYEEEE. Trimming pared 3 bases from V and 1 base from J, leaving 13 bases between. The CDR3 spans 15 residues. The CDR3 region is CASSSESGGNTEAFF. Written as DNA, the CDR3 is TGTGCCAGCAGCTCTGAGTCGGGTGGGAACACTGAAGCTTTCTTT.

J is TRBJ1-1 and V is TRBV9; D gene unclear. CDR3 length equals 11 residues. Trimming shortened V by 7 bases and J by 7 bases, and 11 bases separated the two germline ends. Germline V gene data show CDR1 as SGDLS and CDR2 as YYNGEE. This CDR3 is CASGMSSEAFF. CDR3 coding DNA: TGTGCCAGCGGTATGAGCAGTGAAGCTTTCTTT. Variable domain in full (rest from reference TRBV9 and TRBJ1-1): DSGVTQTPKHLITATGQRVTLRCSPRSGDLSVYWYQQSLDQGLQFLIQYYNGEERAKGNILERFSAQQFPDLHSELNLSSLELGDSALYFCASGMSSEAFFGQGTRLTVV.